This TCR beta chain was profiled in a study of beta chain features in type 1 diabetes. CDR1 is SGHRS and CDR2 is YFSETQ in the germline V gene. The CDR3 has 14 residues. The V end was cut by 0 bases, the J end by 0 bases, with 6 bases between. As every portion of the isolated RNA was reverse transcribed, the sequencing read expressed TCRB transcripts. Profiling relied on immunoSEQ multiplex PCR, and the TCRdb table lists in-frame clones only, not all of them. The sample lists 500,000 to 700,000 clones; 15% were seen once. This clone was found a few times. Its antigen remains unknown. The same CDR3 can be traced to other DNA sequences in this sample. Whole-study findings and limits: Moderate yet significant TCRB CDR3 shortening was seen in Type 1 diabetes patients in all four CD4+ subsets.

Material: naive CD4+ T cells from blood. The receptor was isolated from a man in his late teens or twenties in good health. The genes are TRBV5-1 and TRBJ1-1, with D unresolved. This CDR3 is CASSLGGMNTEAFF. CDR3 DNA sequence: TGCGCCAGCAGCTTGGGAGGAATGAACACTGAAGCTTTCTTT.